This T cell receptor (beta chain) was sequenced during a study of T cell responses to AZD1222 COVID-19 vaccine. A remark on this clone: What it binds is not known.

Some second doses came at about 4 weeks and others at about 12 weeks; these were pooled. Sequencing used immunoSEQ multiplex PCR; TCRdb keeps in-frame clones, though not all of them. The sample has fewer than 120,000 clones; roughly 92% are singletons. Findings of the study overall: The peak T cell response came first, and repertoires were sampled only after it. The sample set comprised mostly white British donors with more females, and clonal diversity was possibly underestimated.

This CDR3 contains 14 residues. The germline V gene encodes CDR1 SGHAT and CDR2 FQNNGV. Between the trimmed V and J ends, which lost 3 bases and 6 bases, there was a span of 13 bases. The sequencing used peripheral blood, collected 28 days after the second AZD1222 dose. The sequence came from an adult who received the AZD1222 COVID-19 vaccine. V is TRBV11-2 and J is TRBJ2-3, with D perhaps being TRBD1 or TRBD2 (5 bases each). The CDR3 region is CASSFGAFGDTQYF. CDR3 coding DNA: TGTGCCAGCAGCTTCGGGGCCTTCGGGGATACGCAGTATTTT. The whole variable domain, remainder taken from reference TRBV11-2 and TRBJ2-3, is EAGVAQSPRYKIIEKRQSVAFWCNPISGHATLYWYQQILGQGPKLLIQFQNNGVVDDSQLPKDRFSAERLKGVDSTLKIQPAKLEDSAVYLCASSFGAFGDTQYFGPGTRLTVL.